The 15 T cell receptor beta chains in this list originate from one sample, sequenced in a study of monozygotic twins with cystic fibrosis. Profiling relied on immunoSEQ multiplex PCR, and the TCRdb table lists in-frame clones only, not all of them. The data show 25,000 to 35,000 clones, approximately 86% seen once. The sample taken for sequencing was blood. These TCRs come from a girl aged 2 to 10 with cystic fibrosis.

J is TRBJ1-1 and V is TRBV6-1; D unclear. Germline V gene data show CDR1 as MNHNS and CDR2 as SASEGT. This CDR3 is built from 14 residues. Trimming took 6 bases from V and 3 from J, leaving 14 bases between them. The CDR3 reads CASRVVVFDTEAFF. Here the CDR3 DNA reads TGTGCCAGCAGGGTGGTGGTTTTCGACACTGAAGCTTTCTTT.

The chain employs TRBV6-6 and TRBJ2-1; no clear D. The CDR3 runs 13 residues. The germline V gene encodes CDR1 MNHNY and CDR2 SVGAGI (reference sequence). The V gene lost 0 bases and the J gene lost 6 bases, with 6 bases spanning the gap. The CDR3 is CASSYSLGNEQFF. In DNA, the CDR3 is TGTGCCAGCAGTTACTCACTCGGCAATGAGCAGTTCTTC.

The genes are TRBV29-1 and TRBJ2-1, with D perhaps matching TRBD2 (5 bases). Trimming pared 7 bases from V and 7 bases from J, leaving 5 bases between. This CDR3 has 9 residues. CDR1 and CDR2 from the germline V gene are SQVTM and ANQGSEA. In DNA, the CDR3 is TGCAGCGGAGGGAATGAGCAGTTCTTC. Amino acid sequence: CSGGNEQFF.

The chain employs TRBV7-8 and TRBJ2-7; a possible D gene is TRBD2 (7 bases). CDR1 is SGHVS and CDR2 is FQNEAQ in the germline V gene. The CDR3 consists of 15 residues. V lost 4 bases, J lost 5 bases, and 18 bases lay in between. DNA of the CDR3: TGTGCCAGCAGCTCACCGGACAGCGGGGCTCACGAGCAGTACTTC. Translation: CASSSPDSGAHEQYF.

The rearrangement uses TRBV2 and TRBJ2-1; D uncertain. There are 12 residues in the CDR3. V lost 10 bases to trimming and J lost 4 bases, with 11 bases between them. Germline V gene sequence: CDR1 SNHLY, CDR2 FYNNEI. CDR3: CATGVGYNEQFF. The CDR3 nucleotides read TGTGCCACAGGCGTGGGGTACAATGAGCAGTTCTTC.

V is TRBV30 and J is TRBJ2-5; weak D call: TRBD1 (5 bases). CDR1 is GTSNPN and CDR2 is SVGIG in the germline V gene (reference sequence). Trimming shortened V by 2 bases and J by 1 base, and 11 bases separated the two germline ends. This CDR3 has 14 residues. CDR3 sequence reads: CAWSSTQGQETQYF. Written as DNA, the CDR3 is TGTGCCTGGAGTTCCACCCAGGGCCAAGAGACCCAGTACTTC.

J is TRBJ1-1 and V is TRBV18, with D possibly matching TRBD1 (5 bases). Germline V gene data show CDR1 as KGHSH and CDR2 as LQKENI. The CDR3 length is 14 residues. V lost 3 bases and J lost 1, with 9 bases in between. CDR3 residues: CASSPGEPNTEAFF. The CDR3, as DNA: TGTGCCAGCTCACCGGGGGAACCGAACACTGAAGCTTTCTTT. The whole variable domain, filled in from reference TRBV18 and TRBJ1-1, reads NAGVMQNPRHLVRRRGQEARLRCSPMKGHSHVYWYRQLPEEGLKFMVYLQKENIIDESGMPKERFSAEFPKEGPSILRIQQVVRGDSAAYFCASSPGEPNTEAFFGQGTRLTVV.

The chain employs TRBV18 and TRBJ1-2; D remains ambiguous. The CDR3 sequence is 13 residues long. Trimming shortened V by 0 bases and J by 3 bases, and 5 bases separated the two germline ends. Looked up from germline, CDR1 is KGHSH and CDR2 is LQKENI. The CDR3 here is CASSPPGDYGYTF. The CDR3 coding sequence is TGTGCCAGCTCACCACCGGGAGACTATGGCTACACCTTC. Full variable domain (remainder filled in from reference TRBV18 and TRBJ1-2): NAGVMQNPRHLVRRRGQEARLRCSPMKGHSHVYWYRQLPEEGLKFMVYLQKENIIDESGMPKERFSAEFPKEGPSILRIQQVVRGDSAAYFCASSPPGDYGYTFGSGTRLTVV.

This rearrangement joins TRBV7-9 to TRBJ2-7; TRBD2 matches 15 bases. The CDR3 runs to 16 residues. The J segment lost 6 bases and the V segment lost 1 base, leaving 4 bases of the junction unmatched. The germline V gene has CDR1 SEHNR and CDR2 FQNEAQ (reference sequence). For the CDR3, the DNA is TGTGCCAGCAGCTTAGAGGGGACTAGCGGGAGGTCCGAGCAGTACTTC. It is translated as CASSLEGTSGRSEQYF. The full variable domain, its missing parts supplied by reference TRBV7-9 and TRBJ2-7, is DTGVSQNPRHKITKRGQNVTFRCDPISEHNRLYWYRQTLGQGPEFLTYFQNEAQLEKSRLLSDRFSAERPKGSFSTLEIQRTEQGDSAMYLCASSLEGTSGRSEQYFGPGTRLTVT.

This clone was seen a handful of times. The chain couples TRBV6-5 to TRBJ2-7, with a possible D match to TRBD1 (6 bases). In germline, CDR1 is MNHEY, CDR2 SVGAGI. The ends were cut back, 2 bases at V and 0 bases at J, with 14 bases in the middle. The CDR3 is made up of 16 amino acids. The DNA of the CDR3 is TGTGCCAGCAGTTACAATATGGGACAAAGCTCCTACGAGCAGTACTTC. Translated, it gives CASSYNMGQSSYEQYF.

The sample holds a few counts of this clone. The gene calls are TRBV6-5 and TRBJ2-7; the match to TRBD1 covers 7 bases. This CDR3 contains 14 residues. Per the germline V gene, CDR1 is MNHEY and CDR2 is SVGAGI. V was clipped by 5 bases and J by 2 bases; unmatched bases: 6. The CDR3 loop reads CASSTTGVTYEQYF. The CDR3 nucleotides are TGTGCCAGCAGTACCACAGGGGTCACCTACGAGCAGTACTTC.

The count of this clone is one. The chain links TRBV6-1 to TRBJ1-3; TRBD1 might be the D (6 bases). V lost 8 bases and J 3 bases, leaving 14 bases between the germline ends. Germline CDR1 is MNHNS and CDR2 is SASEGT. The CDR3 runs to 14 residues. The chain's CDR3 is CASPAGQSGNTIYF. For the CDR3, the DNA is TGTGCCAGCCCTGCGGGACAAAGTGGAAACACCATATATTTT.

V is TRBV23-1 and J is TRBJ1-3; 7 positions agree with TRBD1. TRBV23-1 is an ORF for which the function is uncertain. After removal of 0 bases from V and 4 bases from J, the junction contained 12 bases not matched to a gene. CDR3 length: 18 amino acids. The CDR3, as DNA: TGCGCCAGCAGTCAATCGGACAGGCAGCCGTCCTTCGGAAACACCATATATTTT. Translated, it gives CASSQSDRQPSFGNTIYF.

The sample holds one count of this clone. The chain couples TRBV20-1 to TRBJ2-7; D call uncertain. The CDR3 has 11 amino acids. From germline, CDR1 is DFQATT and CDR2 SNEGSKA (reference sequence). V lost 4 bases and J 7 bases, leaving 11 bases between the germline ends. The CDR3: CSAIIPGEQYF. CDR3 bases: TGCAGTGCTATAATTCCCGGGGAGCAGTACTTC.

The chain carries TRBV10-3 and TRBJ2-2; D gene uncertain. There are 12 residues in the CDR3. V gave up 0 bases and J gave up 8 bases, with 4 bases separating them. CDR1 and CDR2 from the germline V gene are ENHRY and SYGVKD. The CDR3 sequence: CAISESVGELFF. The CDR3 DNA sequence: TGTGCCATCAGTGAGTCCGTTGGGGAGCTGTTTTTT.